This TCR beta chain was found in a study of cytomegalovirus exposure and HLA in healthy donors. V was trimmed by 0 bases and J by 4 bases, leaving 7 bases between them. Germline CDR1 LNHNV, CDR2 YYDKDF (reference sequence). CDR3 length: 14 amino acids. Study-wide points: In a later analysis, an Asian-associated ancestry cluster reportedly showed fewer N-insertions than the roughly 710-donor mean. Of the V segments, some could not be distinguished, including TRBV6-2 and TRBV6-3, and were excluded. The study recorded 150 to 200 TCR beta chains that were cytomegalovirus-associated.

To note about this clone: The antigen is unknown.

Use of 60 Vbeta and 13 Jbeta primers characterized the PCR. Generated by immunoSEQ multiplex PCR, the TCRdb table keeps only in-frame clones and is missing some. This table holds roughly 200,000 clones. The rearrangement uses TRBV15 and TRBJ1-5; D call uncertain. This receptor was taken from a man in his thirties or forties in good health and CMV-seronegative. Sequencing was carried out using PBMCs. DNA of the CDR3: TGTGCCACCAGCAGAGATGGTCAGAATCAGCCCCAGCATTTT. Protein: CATSRDGQNQPQHF.